Below, 3 T cell receptor beta chains from the same sample are listed, as sequenced in a study of OX40 agonist ivuxolimab in advanced cancers. The table came from immunoSEQ multiplex PCR; TCRdb's copy has only in-frame clones and leaves some out. The table includes 95,000 to 110,000 clones, less than 95% detected once. The specimen was CD4+ or CD8+ T cells sorted from blood, collected in a trial of the OX40 agonist ivuxolimab. These receptors all come from an adult with an advanced solid tumor such as melanoma, head and neck, liver or kidney cancer.

The rearrangement links TRBV21-1 to TRBJ2-7; the DNA was not used to check the table's D call, TRBD2. TRBV21-1 is shown as a pseudogene. This CDR3 has 16 amino acids. The CDR3, as DNA: TGTGCCAGCAGCAAAGCGCTACTAGCTGCCCCCTACGAGCAGTACTTC. This codes for CASSKALLAAPYEQYF.

This clone appeared once. The V gene is TRBV19, the J gene TRBJ2-5; D is perhaps TRBD2 (5 bases). Trimming stripped 5 bases from V and 5 bases from J, with 15 bases between. The germline V gene encodes CDR1 LNHDA and CDR2 SQIVND (reference sequence). The CDR3 contains 14 residues. The CDR3 here is CASSPSWRKETQYF. In nucleotides, the CDR3 is TGTGCCAGTAGTCCTTCCTGGAGGAAGGAGACCCAGTACTTC.

V gene TRBV19 combines with J gene TRBJ1-1; D is possibly TRBD1 (5 bases). Germline loops: CDR1 LNHDA, CDR2 SQIVND (reference sequence). The CDR3 loop spans 14 amino acids. Trimming stripped 6 bases from V and 6 bases from J, with 17 bases between. CDR3 nucleotide sequence: TGTGCCAGTAGCTCGAGAGGGGACGATCCTGAAGCTTTCTTT. Protein sequence: CASSSRGDDPEAFF.